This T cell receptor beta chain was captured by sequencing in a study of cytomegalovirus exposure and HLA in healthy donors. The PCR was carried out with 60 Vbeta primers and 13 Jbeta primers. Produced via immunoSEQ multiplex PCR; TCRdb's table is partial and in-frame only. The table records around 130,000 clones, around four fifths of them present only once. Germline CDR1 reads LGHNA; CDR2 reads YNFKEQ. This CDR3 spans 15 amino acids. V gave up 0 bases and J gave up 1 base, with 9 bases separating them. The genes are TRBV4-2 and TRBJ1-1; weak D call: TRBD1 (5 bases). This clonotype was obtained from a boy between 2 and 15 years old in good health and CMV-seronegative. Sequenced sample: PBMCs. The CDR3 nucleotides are TGTGCCAGCAGCCAAGATATCCAGGGGAACACTGAAGCTTTCTTT. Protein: CASSQDIQGNTEAFF.